This T cell receptor (beta chain) appears in the sequencing data of a study of T cell changes during pregnancy in multiple sclerosis. Germline V CDR1 and CDR2: MNHEY, SMNVEV (reference sequence). This CDR3 is 15 amino acids long. Trimming removed 0 bases at V and 2 bases at J, with 10 bases between. The protocol was immunoSEQ multiplex PCR, while the TCRdb copy is restricted to in-frame clones and leaves out a portion. This sample has some 100,000 clones, with over 85% found just once. This clone has a single count. The specimen comprised peripheral blood, sampled in the second trimester of pregnancy. The origin of this receptor is a female donor with multiple sclerosis, enrolled in a pregnancy study. This chain links TRBV27 with TRBJ1-2; D is ambiguous. The CDR3 loop is CASSLSLAGNYGYTF. The CDR3 DNA reads TGTGCCAGCAGTTTATCGTTAGCCGGGAACTATGGCTACACCTTC.